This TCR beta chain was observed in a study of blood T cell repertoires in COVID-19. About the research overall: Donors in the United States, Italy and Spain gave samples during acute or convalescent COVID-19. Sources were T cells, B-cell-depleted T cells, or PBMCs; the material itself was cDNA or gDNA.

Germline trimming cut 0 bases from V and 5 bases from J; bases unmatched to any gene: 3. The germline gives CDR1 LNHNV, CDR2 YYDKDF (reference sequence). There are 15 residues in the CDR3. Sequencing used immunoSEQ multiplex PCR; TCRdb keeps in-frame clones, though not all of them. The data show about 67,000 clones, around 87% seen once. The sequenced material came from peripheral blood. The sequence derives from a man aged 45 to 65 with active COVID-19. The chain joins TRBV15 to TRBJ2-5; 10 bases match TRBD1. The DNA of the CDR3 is TGTGCCACCAGCAGAGAAGGGACAGGGGCCGAGACCCAGTACTTC. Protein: CATSREGTGAETQYF.